This entry lists 8 T cell receptor beta chains sequenced from one sample in a study of blood T cells in healthy people across ages. Primed by a sample-barcoded 5' primer and a J-beta primer mix, a second PCR proceeded for roughly 7 to 12 cycles. TCRdb called the 5' RACE reads again in MiXCR, with one record for every CDR3 protein. In the table there are over 950,000 distinct CDR3 sequences, 35% to 40% of which are singletons. Sequencing used blood. All receptors derive from a man in his late teens or twenties in good health.

This clonotype was seen a handful of times. CDR3 coding DNA: TGTGCCAGCAGTTTAGCGGGACAGGGTGATCAGCCCCAGCATTTT. Protein product: CASSLAGQGDQPQHF. The rearrangement uses TRBV28 and TRBJ1-5, with 9 bases that match TRBD1. Germline V lookup: CDR1 MDHEN, CDR2 SYDVKM. CDR3 length equals 15 residues. Trimming cost V 2 bases and J 5 bases; bases outside gene matches: 4.

The rearrangement uses TRBV20-1 and TRBJ1-1; no clear D gene. The CDR3 consists of 13 residues. Trimming pared 1 base from V and 10 bases from J, leaving 16 bases between. Per germline, CDR1 DFQATT and CDR2 SNEGSKA (reference sequence). The CDR3: CSARAWTADRAFF. CDR3 in DNA: TGCAGTGCTAGAGCGTGGACGGCGGATCGAGCTTTCTTT.

The chain uses TRBV2 and TRBJ1-5; D gene ambiguous. Germline V CDR1 and CDR2: SNHLY, FYNNEI. V lost 8 bases to trimming and J lost 4 bases, with 21 bases between them. CDR3 size: 16 residues. For the CDR3, the DNA is TGTGCCAGCCTAGGAGGGAAGGACGGACTTAATCAGCCCCAGCATTTT. Protein sequence: CASLGGKDGLNQPQHF. Full variable domain (remainder filled in from reference TRBV2 and TRBJ1-5): EPEVTQTPSHQVTQMGQEVILRCVPISNHLYFYWYRQILGQKVEFLVSFYNNEISEKSEIFDDQFSVERPDGSNFTLKIRSTKLEDSAMYFCASLGGKDGLNQPQHFGDGTRLSIL.

This clonotype was counted between two and nine times. V gene TRBV15 combines with J gene TRBJ1-5; tentative D call: TRBD1 (5 bases). The CDR3 consists of 14 residues. In germline, CDR1 is LNHNV, CDR2 YYDKDF (reference sequence). V lost 7 bases and J lost 2, with 12 bases in between. Here the CDR3 DNA reads TGTGCCACCAATAAAGAAGGGGGCAATCAGCCCCAGCATTTT. Its translation: CATNKEGGNQPQHF.

J is TRBJ2-3 and V is TRBV13; a weak D match, TRBD1 (7 bases). The CDR3 has 16 amino acids. Germline loops: CDR1 PRHDT, CDR2 FYEKMQ (reference sequence). The germline V and J ends were trimmed by 0 bases and 3 bases, with 13 bases remaining between them. The CDR3 is CASSLGSPGGTDTQYF. The CDR3 region has the DNA TGTGCCAGCAGCTTAGGATCCCCAGGGGGGACAGATACGCAGTATTTT.

The V and J genes are TRBV25-1 and TRBJ2-5, with a tentative D call TRBD2 (6 bases). The CDR3 spans 14 residues. Between the trimmed V and J ends, which lost 4 bases and 2 bases, there was a span of 11 bases. Per germline, CDR1 MGHDK and CDR2 SYGVNS. The CDR3 DNA follows: TGTGCCAGCAGTGCATGGAGGGCGCAAGAGACCCAGTACTTC. This gives the protein CASSAWRAQETQYF.

In this sample, this clonotype turned up a few times. The genes are TRBV27 and TRBJ2-7, with 7 bases fitting TRBD1. Looked up from germline, CDR1 is MNHEY and CDR2 is SMNVEV (reference sequence). The V gene end was trimmed by 2 bases and the J gene end by 2 bases; junction bases not matched to a gene: 3. The CDR3 is 14 amino acids. The DNA for the CDR3 is TGTGCCAGCAGTTTACAGACAGGGACCTACGAGCAGTACTTC. It codes for CASSLQTGTYEQYF.

This rearrangement joins TRBV2 to TRBJ1-1; possible D gene TRBD1, 5 bases. This CDR3 region has 15 residues. V lost 7 bases, J lost 3 bases, and 18 bases lay in between. The V gene's germline CDR1 is SNHLY and CDR2 FYNNEI. CDR3 in DNA: TGTGCCAGCAAGTCTTTCGTGGGGGGAGACACTGAAGCTTTCTTT. Amino acids: CASKSFVGGDTEAFF.